These T cell receptor beta chains were read from a single sample in a study of cytomegalovirus exposure and HLA in healthy donors. Data came from immunoSEQ multiplex PCR; TCRdb stores just in-frame clones and leaves some out. The repertoire holds around 60,000 clones, approximately 96% seen once, with around 4.5% in the top ten. Input material: PBMCs. The receptors come from a man aged 18 to 30 in good health and CMV-seropositive. Both conserved end residues are part of each CDR3. The D gene is left open where the match is weak. Rows give clone size only sometimes, using once, few, many, or a class for an expanded clone.

CDR3aa: CASNPTGFASGYTF
CDR3nt: TGTGCCAGCAACCCGACAGGGTTTGCCTCTGGCTACACCTTC
d_gene: TRBD1
len: 14
v_gene: TRBV6-5
j_gene: TRBJ1-2
abundance: -

CDR3aa: CASNTGTGGDGYTF
CDR3nt: TGTGCCAGCAATACGGGGACAGGGGGAGATGGCTACACCTTC
d_gene: TRBD1
len: 14
v_gene: TRBV2
j_gene: TRBJ1-2
abundance: -

CDR3aa: CASSQTIKREQFF
CDR3nt: TGTGCCAGCAGCCAAACAATCAAGCGGGAGCAGTTCTTC
d_gene: -
len: 13
v_gene: TRBV7-6
j_gene: TRBJ2-1
abundance: -

CDR3aa: CASSVGQPYEQYF
CDR3nt: TGTGCCAGCAGCGTGGGACAGCCCTACGAGCAGTACTTC
d_gene: TRBD1
len: 13
v_gene: TRBV7-9
j_gene: TRBJ2-7
abundance: once

CDR3aa: CASSVGPLGETQYF
CDR3nt: TGTGCCAGCAGCGTAGGGCCGCTAGGAGAGACCCAGTACTTC
d_gene: -
len: 14
v_gene: TRBV9
j_gene: TRBJ2-5
abundance: -

CDR3aa: CASSHPAGTGNQPQHF
CDR3nt: TGCGCCAGCAGCCATCCCGCCGGGACAGGGAATCAGCCCCAGCATTTT
d_gene: TRBD1
len: 16
v_gene: TRBV4-1
j_gene: TRBJ1-5
abundance: once

CDR3aa: CASSPGGAGGYTF
CDR3nt: TGTGCCAGCAGCCCAGGCGGGGCAGGTGGCTACACCTTC
d_gene: -
len: 13
v_gene: TRBV2
j_gene: TRBJ1-2
abundance: -

CDR3aa: CASSRTSGRAHIQYF
CDR3nt: TGTGCCAGCTCACGGACTAGCGGGAGGGCGCACATTCAGTACTTC
d_gene: TRBD2
len: 15
v_gene: TRBV18
j_gene: TRBJ2-4
abundance: -

CDR3aa: CASSPGTSGGAKETQYF
CDR3nt: TGCGCCAGCAGCCCCGGGACTAGCGGGGGGGCGAAGGAGACCCAGTACTTC
d_gene: TRBD2
len: 17
v_gene: TRBV4-1
j_gene: TRBJ2-5
abundance: -

CDR3aa: CSARTEEQYF
CDR3nt: TGCAGTGCGAGGACAGAAGAGCAGTACTTC
d_gene: -
len: 10
v_gene: TRBV20-1
j_gene: TRBJ2-7
abundance: -

CDR3aa: CASSLDRRNIQYF
CDR3nt: TGTGCCAGCAGCCTGGACAGGAGGAACATTCAGTACTTC
d_gene: TRBD1
len: 13
v_gene: TRBV7-2
j_gene: TRBJ2-4
abundance: few

CDR3aa: CASSPTGGGYGYTF
CDR3nt: TGCGCCAGCAGCCCTACAGGGGGTGGGTATGGCTACACCTTC
d_gene: TRBD1
len: 14
v_gene: TRBV4-1
j_gene: TRBJ1-2
abundance: once

CDR3aa: CAISDLTSSYNEQFF
CDR3nt: TGTGCCATCAGTGACCTGACTAGCTCCTACAATGAGCAGTTCTTC
d_gene: -
len: 15
v_gene: TRBV10-3
j_gene: TRBJ2-1
abundance: -

CDR3aa: CASSRAWIPLAEATDTQYF
CDR3nt: TGTGCCAGCAGCCGCGCCTGGATCCCACTAGCGGAGGCGACAGATACGCAGTATTTT
d_gene: TRBD2
len: 19
v_gene: TRBV27
j_gene: TRBJ2-3
abundance: -

CDR3aa: CASSDPLAGHGDTQYF
CDR3nt: TGTGCCAGCAGCGACCCACTAGCGGGCCACGGAGATACGCAGTATTTT
d_gene: TRBD2
len: 16
v_gene: TRBV7-8
j_gene: TRBJ2-3
abundance: once

CDR3aa: CASSESPHYSNQPQHF
CDR3nt: TGCGCCAGCAGTGAGTCCCCACATTATAGCAATCAGCCCCAGCATTTT
d_gene: -
len: 16
v_gene: TRBV10-2
j_gene: TRBJ1-5
abundance: -

CDR3aa: CASSQDQGQAGQPQHF
CDR3nt: TGTGCCAGCAGCCAAGATCAAGGACAGGCCGGGCAGCCCCAGCATTTT
d_gene: TRBD1
len: 16
v_gene: TRBV4-2
j_gene: TRBJ1-5
abundance: -

CDR3aa: CASSFTGTSGSITDTQYF
CDR3nt: TGCGCCAGCAGCTTCACGGGGACTAGCGGGAGTATAACAGATACGCAGTATTTT
d_gene: TRBD2
len: 18
v_gene: TRBV5-1
j_gene: TRBJ2-3
abundance: -

CDR3aa: CASSSLGQQYF
CDR3nt: TGTGCCAGCAGCTCACTGGGCCAGCAGTACTTC
d_gene: -
len: 11
v_gene: TRBV28
j_gene: TRBJ2-7
abundance: -

CDR3aa: CASSQGIYYEQYF
CDR3nt: TGTGCCAGTAGCCAGGGGATCTACTACGAGCAGTACTTC
d_gene: -
len: 13
v_gene: TRBV19
j_gene: TRBJ2-7
abundance: -

CDR3aa: CASSPLSMWDRGGDTQYF
CDR3nt: TGTGCCAGCAGCCCTTTAAGCATGTGGGACAGGGGAGGAGATACGCAGTATTTT
d_gene: TRBD1
len: 18
v_gene: TRBV14
j_gene: TRBJ2-3
abundance: -

CDR3aa: CASSMGGTGALNEQFF
CDR3nt: TGTGCCAGTAGTATGGGCGGGACAGGGGCGCTCAATGAGCAGTTCTTC
d_gene: TRBD1
len: 16
v_gene: TRBV19
j_gene: TRBJ2-1
abundance: once

CDR3aa: CASTTSSRVYGYTF
CDR3nt: TGTGCCAGCACCACTTCTTCCCGGGTTTATGGCTACACCTTC
d_gene: -
len: 14
v_gene: TRBV7-9
j_gene: TRBJ1-2
abundance: -